Below are 14 T cell receptor beta chains sequenced from a single sample in a study of CD8 T cells in ankylosing spondylitis. TCRdb used MiXCR to reprocess the 5' RACE reads, holding one entry per CDR3 protein. The sample yields about 300,000 distinct CDR3 sequences, more than 20% seen once. Sample: blood, either unsorted or a sorted T cell fraction (not recorded which). All receptors derive from a female donor with ankylosing spondylitis or in good health (not recorded which).

The chain recombines TRBV30 with TRBJ2-7; TRBD2 might be the D (5 bases). The V gene lost 0 bases and the J gene lost 4 bases, with 16 bases spanning the gap. CDR3 length equals 15 residues. The germline V gene encodes CDR1 GTSNPN and CDR2 SVGIG (reference sequence). CDR3 DNA sequence: TGTGCCTGGAGTGTACGATGGCGGGCGGCTTACGAGCAGTACTTC. As protein: CAWSVRWRAAYEQYF.

The genes are TRBV19 and TRBJ2-1; D is ambiguous. The V gene's germline CDR1 is LNHDA and CDR2 SQIVND (reference sequence). Trimming took 2 bases from V and 1 from J, leaving 9 bases between them. There are 15 residues in the CDR3. The CDR3 protein is CASSIREQSYNEQFF. CDR3 in DNA: TGTGCCAGTAGTATACGAGAACAATCCTACAATGAGCAGTTCTTC. Complete variable domain (other parts from reference TRBV19 and TRBJ2-1): DGGITQSPKYLFRKEGQNVTLSCEQNLNHDAMYWYRQDPGQGLRLIYYSQIVNDFQKGDIAEGYSVSREKKESFPLTVTSAQKNPTAFYLCASSIREQSYNEQFFGPGTRLTVL.

Regarding this clonotype: A junction boundary mismatches the germline segment, possibly from a read error. The chain has TRBV10-3 and TRBJ1-1, with D uncertain. The V gene's germline CDR1 is ENHRY and CDR2 SYGVKD. The CDR3 sequence is 9 residues long. CDR3 loop: CAISENRVF. The DNA of the CDR3 is TGTGCCATCAGTGAGAATAGGGTGTTT.

The chain uses TRBV10-3 and TRBJ2-3; 9 nucleotides align to TRBD1. The V and J ends lost 6 bases and 6 bases, in that order; junction bases with no gene match: 4. Germline V gene sequence: CDR1 ENHRY, CDR2 SYGVKD. The CDR3 loop spans 13 amino acids. As DNA, the CDR3 is TGTGCCATCAGGGGACAGGGACCCGATACGCAGTATTTT. Protein: CAIRGQGPDTQYF.

V gene TRBV20-1 combines with J gene TRBJ2-5, with TRBD1 matching 9 bases. Germline CDR1 reads DFQATT; CDR2 reads SNEGSKA (reference sequence). V lost 5 bases and J lost 5; bases outside the gene matches: 6. This CDR3 comprises 13 residues. The CDR3 region is CSARPGQGETQYF. In DNA form, the CDR3 reads TGCAGTGCTCGACCGGGACAGGGTGAGACCCAGTACTTC.

This clonotype was observed a few times. This chain uses TRBV7-2 with TRBJ2-3; maybe TRBD2 (7 bases). V was shortened by 10 bases and J by 7 bases, with 21 bases between the two germline ends. Per the germline V gene, CDR1 is SGHTA and CDR2 is FQGNSA. The CDR3 totals 14 residues. CDR3 amino acids: CATGEGVSRNTQYF. CDR3 nucleotide sequence: TGTGCCACAGGGGAGGGTGTTAGCCGGAATACGCAGTATTTT.

V and J are TRBV18 and TRBJ2-6; possibly TRBD2 for D (6 bases). The V end was cut by 6 bases, the J end by 9 bases, with 15 bases between. CDR3 length: 14 residues. Per germline, CDR1 KGHSH and CDR2 LQKENI. CDR3 nucleotide sequence: TGTGCCAGCTCCCCGTTGGGGGGAAACAACGTCCTGACTTTC. Translated, it gives CASSPLGGNNVLTF. Complete variable domain (other parts from reference TRBV18 and TRBJ2-6): NAGVMQNPRHLVRRRGQEARLRCSPMKGHSHVYWYRQLPEEGLKFMVYLQKENIIDESGMPKERFSAEFPKEGPSILRIQQVVRGDSAAYFCASSPLGGNNVLTFGAGSRLTVL.

This clonotype was seen many times. This chain uses TRBV20-1 with TRBJ1-1, with a tentative D call TRBD1 (6 bases). The V gene's germline CDR1 is DFQATT and CDR2 SNEGSKA (reference sequence). This CDR3 has 13 amino acids. With 1 base removed from V and 7 bases from J, the gap between germline ends came to 13 bases. The CDR3 nucleotides read TGCAGTGCTAGAGCAACAGGGTACGGTGAAGCTTTCTTT. Its protein product is CSARATGYGEAFF.

This clonotype was picked up many times. Here the CDR3 DNA reads TGTGCCAGCAGTACCGGGACATTCGAAGAGACCCAGTACTTC. Translated, it gives CASSTGTFEETQYF. The chain links TRBV12-3 or TRBV12-4 to TRBJ2-5; TRBD1 might be the D (6 bases). V was trimmed by 5 bases and J by 3 bases, leaving 13 bases between them. The CDR3 consists of 14 residues.

The chain joins TRBV5-1 to TRBJ1-1; D is perhaps TRBD1 (5 bases). Between the trimmed V and J ends, which lost 1 base and 3 bases, there was a span of 10 bases. This CDR3 has 14 residues. Germline V CDR1 and CDR2: SGHRS, YFSETQ. CDR3 in amino acids: CASSLYRSHTEAFF. In DNA, the CDR3 is TGCGCCAGCAGCTTGTACAGGTCCCACACTGAAGCTTTCTTT.

This clonotype was observed many times. The chain joins TRBV29-1 to TRBJ1-2; 8 bases are a match to TRBD1. CDR3 length: 11 amino acids. CDR1 is SQVTM, CDR2 ANQGSEA, per germline. With V trimmed by 7 bases and J by 3 bases, 1 base remained unmatched. CDR3 nucleotide sequence: TGCAGCGCGGACAGGGACTATGGCTACACCTTC. Protein: CSADRDYGYTF.

Only a few counts were recorded for this clonotype. The chain has TRBV24-1 and TRBJ1-1, with D uncertain. Germline V gene sequence: CDR1 KGHDR, CDR2 SFDVKD. The CDR3 length is 12 residues. V was pared by 1 base and J by 14 bases, with 13 bases between. In DNA form, the CDR3 reads TGTGCCACCAGTGATTTACGTGGGGTATGCTTCTTT. As protein: CATSDLRGVCFF.

The chain uses TRBV5-1 and TRBJ1-1; 10 bases are a match to TRBD1. J was trimmed by 5 bases and V by 4 bases; bases with no gene match: 5. The germline V gene has CDR1 SGHRS and CDR2 YFSETQ. The CDR3 spans 14 residues. Here the CDR3 reads CASSPGQGWTEAFF. DNA for the CDR3: TGCGCCAGCAGCCCGGGACAGGGGTGGACTGAAGCTTTCTTT.

The chain carries TRBV7-2 and TRBJ2-7; 7 positions agree with TRBD2. The CDR3 contains 15 residues. Losses at the gene ends were 5 bases for V and 2 bases for J; bases not matched to a gene: 9. Germline V gives CDR1 SGHTA, CDR2 FQGNSA. CDR3 residues: CASSPRGGRAYEQYF. DNA for the CDR3: TGTGCCAGCAGCCCGAGGGGAGGGAGGGCCTACGAGCAGTACTTC.